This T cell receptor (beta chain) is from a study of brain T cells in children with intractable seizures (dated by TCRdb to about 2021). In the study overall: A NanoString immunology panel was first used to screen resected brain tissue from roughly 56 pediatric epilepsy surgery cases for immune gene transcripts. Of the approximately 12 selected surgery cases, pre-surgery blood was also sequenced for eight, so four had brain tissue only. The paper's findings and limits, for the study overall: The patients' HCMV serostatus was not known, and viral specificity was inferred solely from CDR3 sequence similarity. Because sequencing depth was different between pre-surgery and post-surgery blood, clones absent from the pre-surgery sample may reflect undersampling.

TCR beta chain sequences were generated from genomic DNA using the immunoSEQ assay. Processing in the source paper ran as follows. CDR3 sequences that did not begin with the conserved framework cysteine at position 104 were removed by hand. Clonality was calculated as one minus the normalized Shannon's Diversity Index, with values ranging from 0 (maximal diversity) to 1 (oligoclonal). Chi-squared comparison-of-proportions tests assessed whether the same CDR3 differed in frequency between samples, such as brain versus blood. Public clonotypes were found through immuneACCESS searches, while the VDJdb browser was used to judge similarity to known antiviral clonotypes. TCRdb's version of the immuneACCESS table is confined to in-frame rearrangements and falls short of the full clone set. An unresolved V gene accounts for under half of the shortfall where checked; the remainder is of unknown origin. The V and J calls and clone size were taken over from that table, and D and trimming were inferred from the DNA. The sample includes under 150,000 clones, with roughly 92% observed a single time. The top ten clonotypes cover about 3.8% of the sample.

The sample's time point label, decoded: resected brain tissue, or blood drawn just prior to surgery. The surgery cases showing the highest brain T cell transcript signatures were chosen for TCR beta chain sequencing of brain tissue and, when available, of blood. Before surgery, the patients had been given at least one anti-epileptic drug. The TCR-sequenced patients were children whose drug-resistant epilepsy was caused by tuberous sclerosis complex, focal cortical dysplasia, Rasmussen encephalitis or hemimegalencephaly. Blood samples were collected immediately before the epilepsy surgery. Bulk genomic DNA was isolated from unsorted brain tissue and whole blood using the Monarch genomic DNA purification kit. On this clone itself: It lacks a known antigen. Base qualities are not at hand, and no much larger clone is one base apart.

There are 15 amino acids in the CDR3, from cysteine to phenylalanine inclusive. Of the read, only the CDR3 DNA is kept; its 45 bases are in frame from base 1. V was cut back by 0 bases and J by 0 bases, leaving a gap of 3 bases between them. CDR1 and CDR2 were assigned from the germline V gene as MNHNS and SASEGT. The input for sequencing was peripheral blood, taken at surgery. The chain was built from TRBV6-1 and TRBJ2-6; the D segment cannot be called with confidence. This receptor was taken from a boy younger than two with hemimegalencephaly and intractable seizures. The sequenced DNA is TGTGCCAGCAGTGAAGCCAGCTCTGGGGCCAACGTCCTGACTTTC. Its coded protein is CASSEASSGANVLTF.